This entry lists 26 T cell receptor beta chains sequenced from one sample in a study of blood T cell repertoires in COVID-19. Assay: immunoSEQ multiplex PCR; the TCRdb copy retains only in-frame clones and omits some. The sample lists over 110,000 clones; 75% to 90% were seen once. Sequenced sample: PBMCs or T cells enriched from blood (not recorded which). The receptors here all came from a man aged 55 to 70 who had recovered from COVID-19.

The count of this clone is one. The rearrangement uses TRBV11-2 and TRBJ2-7; D is possibly TRBD2 (5 bases). With 3 bases removed from V and 4 bases from J, the gap between germline ends came to 16 bases. Germline V CDR1 and CDR2: SGHAT, FQNNGV. The CDR3 length is 15 residues. The CDR3 loop is CASSFGGPQGYEQYF. Written as DNA, the CDR3 is TGTGCCAGCAGCTTCGGCGGGCCCCAAGGGTACGAGCAGTACTTC.

This clone was seen a few times. The V gene is TRBV11-2, the J gene TRBJ2-3, with 10 bases fitting TRBD2. Germline CDR1 and CDR2: SGHAT and FQNNGV. This CDR3 spans 13 amino acids. V was pared by 10 bases and J by 7 bases, with 8 bases of the junction left unmatched. The CDR3 loop reads CAIRQAGGHTQYF. The CDR3 nucleotides read TGTGCCATACGGCAAGCGGGGGGGCATACGCAGTATTTT. The whole variable domain, remainder taken from reference TRBV11-2 and TRBJ2-3, is EAGVAQSPRYKIIEKRQSVAFWCNPISGHATLYWYQQILGQGPKLLIQFQNNGVVDDSQLPKDRFSAERLKGVDSTLKIQPAKLEDSAVYLCAIRQAGGHTQYFGPGTRLTVL.

This clone is a singleton in its sample. This chain connects TRBV25-1 to TRBJ2-2; a weak D match, TRBD2 (6 bases). V lost 1 base and J 1 base, leaving 10 bases between the germline ends. This CDR3 region has 16 residues. CDR1 is MGHDK and CDR2 is SYGVNS in the germline V gene. The CDR3 protein is CASSEWGLGNTGELFF. In DNA form, the CDR3 reads TGTGCCAGCAGTGAATGGGGACTCGGGAACACCGGGGAGCTGTTTTTT.

The V call is TRBV5-5, the J call TRBJ1-2; D is ambiguous. V was trimmed by 4 bases and J by 2 bases, leaving 12 bases between them. CDR3 length equals 14 residues. The germline V gene encodes CDR1 SGHKS and CDR2 YYEKEE (reference sequence). The CDR3 reads CASSPAVPNYGYTF. CDR3 DNA sequence: TGTGCCAGCAGCCCAGCGGTTCCGAACTATGGCTACACCTTC.

This chain joins TRBV9 and TRBJ2-1; 7 bases fit TRBD2. From germline, CDR1 is SGDLS and CDR2 YYNGEE. V dropped 4 bases and J dropped 7; count of bases not matched to a gene: 8. This CDR3 is 14 amino acids long. DNA for the CDR3: TGTGCCAGCAGCACGGGCGGGAGTGGGAATGAGCAGTTCTTC. Its protein is CASSTGGSGNEQFF. The variable domain in full, with the rest retrieved from reference TRBV9 and TRBJ2-1, is DSGVTQTPKHLITATGQRVTLRCSPRSGDLSVYWYQQSLDQGLQFLIQYYNGEERAKGNILERFSAQQFPDLHSELNLSSLELGDSALYFCASSTGGSGNEQFFGPGTRLTVL.

The chain recombines TRBV27 with TRBJ2-7; TRBD2 matches at 9 bases. Germline CDR1 and CDR2: MNHEY and SMNVEV (reference sequence). There are 17 residues in the CDR3. Trimming cost V 4 bases and J 3 bases; bases outside gene matches: 13. In nucleotides, the CDR3 is TGTGCCAGCAGTTCTGACGCTTTAGCGGGAGAAATCTACGAGCAGTACTTC. This encodes CASSSDALAGEIYEQYF.

The gene calls are TRBV29-1 and TRBJ2-3; D possibly corresponds to TRBD2 (6 bases). The CDR3 runs to 13 residues. CDR1 SQVTM and CDR2 ANQGSEA come from the germline V gene. V gave up 6 bases and J gave up 2 bases, with 12 bases separating them. In DNA, the CDR3 is TGCAGCGTAGACGGGGGAGCCACAGATACGCAGTATTTT. Its protein product is CSVDGGATDTQYF.

The sample holds a few counts of this clone. This chain uses TRBV2 with TRBJ2-3; D gene unclear. V was pared by 2 bases and J by 0 bases, with 6 bases between. The CDR3 spans 14 residues. CDR1 and CDR2 from the germline V gene are SNHLY and FYNNEI. This CDR3 reads CASSEYLSTDTQYF. Written as DNA, the CDR3 is TGTGCCAGCAGTGAATACTTAAGCACAGATACGCAGTATTTT.

The chain links TRBV19 to TRBJ2-4, with D perhaps matching TRBD2 (5 bases). Trimming removed 11 bases from V and 7 bases from J, with 12 bases in between. Germline V gene data show CDR1 as LNHDA and CDR2 as SQIVND (reference sequence). There are 11 residues in the CDR3. CDR3 sequence (DNA): TGTGCCGCCCAGTCGGGGAACATTCAGTACTTC. Its protein product is CAAQSGNIQYF.

The chain combines TRBV10-2 with TRBJ2-7, with 13 nucleotides matching TRBD2. Germline CDR1 is WSHSY and CDR2 is SAAADI. V dropped 6 bases and J dropped 3; count of bases not matched to a gene: 5. This CDR3 is 15 amino acids long. The CDR3 spells CASRVGLAGDYEQYF. The CDR3 DNA follows: TGCGCCAGCAGAGTCGGACTAGCGGGGGACTACGAGCAGTACTTC.

The genes are TRBV7-9 and TRBJ1-1, with TRBD1 matching 8 bases. The CDR3 has 13 residues. Germline assignment: CDR1 SEHNR and CDR2 FQNEAQ (reference sequence). The V and J ends lost 3 bases and 5 bases, in that order; junction bases with no gene match: 2. The CDR3 DNA is TGTGCCAGCAGCTTTACAGGGGGGACTGAAGCTTTCTTT. Protein sequence: CASSFTGGTEAFF.

This clone came up once. The rearrangement uses TRBV6-5 and TRBJ2-3; D is undetermined. This CDR3 contains 13 residues. CDR1 is MNHEY and CDR2 is SVGAGI in the germline V gene. Trimming pared 5 bases from V and 1 base from J, leaving 7 bases between. CDR3 amino acids: CASSPGGTDTQYF. In DNA, the CDR3 is TGTGCCAGCAGTCCAGGCGGCACAGATACGCAGTATTTT.

The rearrangement links TRBV4-1 to TRBJ1-6; no clear D gene. The V end lost 2 bases, the J end lost 7 bases, and 6 bases lay between the germline ends. The CDR3 totals 13 residues. Looked up from germline, CDR1 is MGHRA and CDR2 is YSYEKL. CDR3 DNA sequence: TGCGCCAGCAGCCAAATCGGGAATTCACCCCTCCACTTT. It encodes CASSQIGNSPLHF.

The chain uses TRBV27 and TRBJ2-7; 9 positions agree with TRBD1. J gave up 5 bases and V 7 bases, and 12 bases lay outside the gene matches. The CDR3 loop spans 15 amino acids. CDR1 and CDR2 from the germline V gene are MNHEY and SMNVEV (reference sequence). CDR3 amino acids: CASNGGTGLKNEQYF. CDR3 in DNA: TGTGCCAGCAACGGGGGGACAGGGTTGAAAAACGAGCAGTACTTC.

This rearrangement joins TRBV9 to TRBJ1-1; 7 bases are shared with TRBD1. The CDR3 has 15 residues. V shed 0 bases and J 6 bases; nucleotides not matched to a gene: 8. Germline V lookup: CDR1 SGDLS, CDR2 YYNGEE. The CDR3 here is CASSVAALGQAEAFF. CDR3 bases: TGTGCCAGCAGCGTAGCTGCCCTCGGACAGGCTGAAGCTTTCTTT.

The genes are TRBV19 and TRBJ2-7, with D perhaps TRBD2 (6 bases). This CDR3 contains 14 residues. The germline CDR1 and CDR2 sequences are LNHDA and SQIVND (reference sequence). V was trimmed by 6 bases and J by 1 base, leaving 13 bases between them. The CDR3 bases are TGTGCCAGTAGGGCCCGGGGGAGTTCCTACGAGCAGTACTTC. Amino acids: CASRARGSSYEQYF. Full variable domain (remainder filled in from reference TRBV19 and TRBJ2-7): DGGITQSPKYLFRKEGQNVTLSCEQNLNHDAMYWYRQDPGQGLRLIYYSQIVNDFQKGDIAEGYSVSREKKESFPLTVTSAQKNPTAFYLCASRARGSSYEQYFGPGTRLTVT.

The chain is built from TRBV24-1 and TRBJ2-7, with TRBD1 matching over 10 bases. V gave up 5 bases and J gave up 3 bases; unmatched junction bases: 6. CDR3 length: 15 residues. CDR1 is KGHDR and CDR2 is SFDVKD in the germline V gene. The CDR3 nucleotides are TGTGCCACCAGTGGCCTTGGGGACAGGGGCTACGAGCAGTACTTC. This gives the protein CATSGLGDRGYEQYF.

V gene TRBV14 combines with J gene TRBJ1-1; D gene ambiguous. Per germline, CDR1 SGHDN and CDR2 FVKESK. The CDR3 is made up of 14 amino acids. Trimming pared 4 bases from V and 5 bases from J, leaving 14 bases between. The chain's CDR3 is CASSPEWGGTEAFF. CDR3 in DNA: TGTGCCAGCAGCCCCGAGTGGGGAGGGACTGAAGCTTTCTTT.

In DNA form, the CDR3 reads TGTGCCAGCAGCCGCGGGCCCGGTGGGGAGCTGTTTTTT. As protein: CASSRGPGGELFF. The rearrangement links TRBV7-6 to TRBJ2-2; TRBD2 is a possible D gene (5 bases). The V end lost 5 bases, the J end lost 8 bases, and 12 bases lay between the germline ends. CDR1 and CDR2 (germline): SGHVS, FNYEAQ. This CDR3 has 13 residues.

This clone appeared a few times. The chain joins TRBV11-2 to TRBJ2-7; tentatively, D is TRBD2 (6 bases). The CDR3 sequence is 14 residues long. The V end lost 3 bases, the J end lost 0 bases, and 9 bases lay between the germline ends. The germline gives CDR1 SGHAT, CDR2 FQNNGV. The CDR3 DNA is TGTGCCAGCAGCTTCACCGGGGGCTCCTACGAGCAGTACTTC. Translated: CASSFTGGSYEQYF.

CDR3 sequence reads: CVRSLAERLEAFF. The CDR3 coding sequence is TGTGTCAGAAGCTTAGCAGAGAGGCTTGAAGCTTTCTTT. This rearrangement joins TRBV7-5 to TRBJ1-1. TRBV7-5 is flagged as a pseudogene. CDR3 length: 13 amino acids.

The chain has TRBV4-1 and TRBJ2-1, with 11 bases aligning to TRBD2. Germline CDR1 is MGHRA and CDR2 is YSYEKL. The CDR3 consists of 16 residues. The V gene end was trimmed by 1 base and the J gene end by 8 bases; junction bases not matched to a gene: 7. The CDR3 bases are TGCGCCAGCAGCCAAGTGGCTCTAGCGGGAGGCGATGAGCAGTTCTTC. This gives the protein CASSQVALAGGDEQFF.

This CDR3 is CASSLYTQETQYF. DNA of the CDR3: TGTGCCAGCAGTTTATACACCCAAGAGACCCAGTACTTC. The chain recombines TRBV12-3 or TRBV12-4 with TRBJ2-5; D unresolved. The CDR3 runs to 13 residues. Trimming took off 2 bases at V and 1 base at J, with 5 bases between the two ends.

This rearrangement joins TRBV9 to TRBJ2-5; 9 nucleotides match TRBD2. Germline-derived CDR1 and CDR2 are SGDLS and YYNGEE. The CDR3 runs to 16 residues. The V gene end was trimmed by 0 bases and the J gene end by 4 bases; junction bases not matched to a gene: 7. The chain's CDR3 is CASSVVSSGSRETQYF. CDR3 bases: TGTGCCAGCAGCGTAGTGAGTAGCGGGAGCCGAGAGACCCAGTACTTC.

The chain carries TRBV5-4 and TRBJ1-4, with TRBD1 as a possible D gene (5 bases). Germline V gene data show CDR1 as SGHNT and CDR2 as YYREEE (reference sequence). This CDR3 has 15 amino acids. Between the trimmed V and J ends, which lost 4 bases and 8 bases, there was a span of 18 bases. DNA for the CDR3: TGTGCCAGCAGCCAGACGGGACGGCGGGGGGAAAAACTGTTTTTT. Amino acids: CASSQTGRRGEKLFF.

The CDR3 DNA follows: TGTGCCATCAGTGAGTCTGGAGACAATGAGCAGTTCTTC. Translating gives CAISESGDNEQFF. The chain couples TRBV10-3 to TRBJ2-1, with unresolved D. With 0 bases removed from V and 5 bases from J, the gap between germline ends came to 5 bases. CDR3 length: 13 residues. Per the germline V gene, CDR1 is ENHRY and CDR2 is SYGVKD.